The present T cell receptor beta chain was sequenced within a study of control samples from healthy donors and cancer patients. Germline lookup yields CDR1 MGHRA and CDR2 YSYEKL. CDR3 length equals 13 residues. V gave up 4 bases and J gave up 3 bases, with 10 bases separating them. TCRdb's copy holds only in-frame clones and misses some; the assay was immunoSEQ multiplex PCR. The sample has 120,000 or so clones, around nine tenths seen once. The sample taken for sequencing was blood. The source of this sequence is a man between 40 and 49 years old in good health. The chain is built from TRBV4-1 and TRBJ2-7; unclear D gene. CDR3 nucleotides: TGCGCCAGCAGCCCCCATCTAATCTACGAGCAGTACTTC. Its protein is CASSPHLIYEQYF.